The 6 T cell receptor beta chains below come from one sample, sequenced in a study of beta chain features in type 1 diabetes (dated by TCRdb to the late 2010s). Results and caveats for the whole study, not just this receptor: A moderate but significant shortening of TCRB CDR3 length was observed in type 1 diabetes patients in all four CD4+ subsets.

These receptors' antigens are unknown. Library creation used the immunoSEQ multiplex PCR assay. The High Capacity cDNA Reverse Transcription Kit was used to reverse transcribe all of the isolated RNA, meaning that expressed TCRB transcripts were what got sequenced. This is the immuneACCESS table as TCRdb keeps it, with only in-frame sequences that have V and J called. A part of the clones is gone; compared with another copy, unresolved V genes explain less than half, and the rest is unexplained. The sample table contains about 160,000 clones; only one count was recorded for 7.8% of them. The ten largest clonotypes hold about 0.9% of the sample. The specimen was central memory CD4+ T cells from blood. All receptors derive from a woman in her thirties or forties with type 1 diabetes.

This clone was seen more than once but under ten times. The CDR3 is CASSYGVENIQYF. The CDR3 DNA sequence: TGTGCCAGCAGCTACGGTGTAGAAAACATTCAGTACTTC. The chain employs TRBV11-3 and TRBJ2-4; unclear D gene. Germline CDR1 SGHNT, CDR2 YENEEA. V was pared by 4 bases and J by 5 bases, with 9 bases between. There are 13 residues in the CDR3.

This clone was counted ten times or more. The chain couples TRBV18 to TRBJ2-7; 7 bases are shared with TRBD1. The CDR3 is 14 amino acids. Trimming at V came to 3 bases and at J to 3 bases, leaving 5 bases not matched to a gene. Looked up from germline, CDR1 is KGHSH and CDR2 is LQKENI. CDR3 in amino acids: CASSPTGVGYEQYF. The CDR3 nucleotides read TGTGCCAGCTCACCCACAGGGGTCGGCTACGAGCAGTACTTC.

The rearrangement uses TRBV29-1 and TRBJ1-4; TRBD1 is a possible D gene (6 bases). The CDR3 is made up of 15 amino acids. Deletions cut 6 bases from V and 1 base from J, with 15 bases between. Per germline, CDR1 SQVTM and CDR2 ANQGSEA. The chain's CDR3 is CSVGGERGTNEKLFF. DNA of the CDR3: TGCAGCGTAGGGGGGGAACGTGGAACTAATGAAAAACTGTTTTTT.

The gene calls are TRBV2 and TRBJ1-2; 7 nucleotides match TRBD1. This CDR3 contains 16 residues. The trim removed 5 bases at V and 5 bases at J, leaving 14 bases unmatched. CDR1 is SNHLY and CDR2 is FYNNEI in the germline V gene. The CDR3 is CASSHPGQPEKYGYTF. The CDR3 DNA reads TGTGCCAGCAGTCACCCGGGACAGCCTGAGAAGTATGGCTACACCTTC.

Only a few counts were recorded for this clone. CDR3 bases: TGTGCCAGCAGCTCAGACAGGGGGAATACGCAGTATTTT. Protein: CASSSDRGNTQYF. The chain employs TRBV11-2 and TRBJ2-3; 9 bases match TRBD1. V shed 4 bases and J 7 bases; nucleotides not matched to a gene: 3. In germline, CDR1 is SGHAT, CDR2 FQNNGV. The CDR3 totals 13 residues.

This clone was observed a handful of times. This chain links TRBV5-1 with TRBJ1-6, with 7 bases matching TRBD1. This CDR3 is 17 amino acids long. Losses at the gene ends were 5 bases for V and 4 bases for J; bases not matched to a gene: 12. Germline V lookup: CDR1 SGHRS, CDR2 YFSETQ. CDR3 residues: CASRAGGAGEYNSPLHF. CDR3 nucleotides: TGCGCCAGCAGGGCAGGGGGTGCAGGGGAGTATAATTCACCCCTCCACTTT.